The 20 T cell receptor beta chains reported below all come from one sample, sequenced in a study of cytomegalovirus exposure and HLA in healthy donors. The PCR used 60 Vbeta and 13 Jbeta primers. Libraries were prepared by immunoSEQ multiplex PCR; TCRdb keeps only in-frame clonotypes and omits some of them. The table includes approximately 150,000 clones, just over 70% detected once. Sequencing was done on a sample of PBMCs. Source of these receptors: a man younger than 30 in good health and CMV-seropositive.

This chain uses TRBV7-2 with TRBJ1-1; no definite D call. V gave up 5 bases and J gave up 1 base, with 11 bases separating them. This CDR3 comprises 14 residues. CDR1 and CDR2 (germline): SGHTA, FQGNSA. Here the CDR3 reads CASSERLGNTEAFF. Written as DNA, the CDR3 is TGTGCCAGCAGCGAGAGACTGGGGAACACTGAAGCTTTCTTT. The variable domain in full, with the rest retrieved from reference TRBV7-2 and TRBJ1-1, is GAGVSQSPSNKVTEKGKDVELRCDPISGHTALYWYRQSLGQGLEFLIYFQGNSAPDKSGLPSDRFSAERTGGSVSTLTIQRTQQEDSAVYLCASSERLGNTEAFFGQGTRLTVV.

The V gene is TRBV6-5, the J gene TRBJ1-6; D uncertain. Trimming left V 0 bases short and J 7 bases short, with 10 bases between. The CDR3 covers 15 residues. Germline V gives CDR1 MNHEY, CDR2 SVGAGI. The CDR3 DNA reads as TGTGCCAGCAGTTACTCCGGCAGCGCCAATTCACCCCTCCACTTT. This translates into CASSYSGSANSPLHF.

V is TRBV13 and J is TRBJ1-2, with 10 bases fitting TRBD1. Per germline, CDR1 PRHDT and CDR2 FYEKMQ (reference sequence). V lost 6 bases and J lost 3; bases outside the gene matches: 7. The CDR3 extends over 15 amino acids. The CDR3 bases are TGTGCCAGCAGACAGACAGGGGGCACGTACTATGGCTACACCTTC. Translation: CASRQTGGTYYGYTF. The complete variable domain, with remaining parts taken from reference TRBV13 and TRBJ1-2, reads AAGVIQSPRHLIKEKRETATLKCYPIPRHDTVYWYQQGPGQDPQFLISFYEKMQSDKGSIPDRFSAQQFSDYHSELNMSSLELGDSALYFCASRQTGGTYYGYTFGSGTRLTVV.

The CDR3 loop is CASSSQGYSYNEQFF. The CDR3 DNA reads TGTGCCAGCAGCTCCCAGGGTTACTCCTACAATGAGCAGTTCTTC. This chain uses TRBV7-6 with TRBJ2-1; the D gene is possibly TRBD1 (5 bases). The germline V gene encodes CDR1 SGHVS and CDR2 FNYEAQ. The CDR3 is 15 residues long. Trimming removed 4 bases from V and 0 bases from J, with 10 bases in between.

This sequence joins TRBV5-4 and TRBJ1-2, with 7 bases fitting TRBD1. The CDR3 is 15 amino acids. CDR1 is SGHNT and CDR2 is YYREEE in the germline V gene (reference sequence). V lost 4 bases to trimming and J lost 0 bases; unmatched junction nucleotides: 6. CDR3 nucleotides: TGTGCCAGCAGCCCGGGACAGCTCCCTAACTATGGCTACACCTTC. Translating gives CASSPGQLPNYGYTF.

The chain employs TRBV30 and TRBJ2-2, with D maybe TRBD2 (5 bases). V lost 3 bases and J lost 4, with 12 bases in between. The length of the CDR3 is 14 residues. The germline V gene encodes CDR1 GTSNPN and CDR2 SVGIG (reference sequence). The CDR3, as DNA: TGTGCCTGGAGGGGCGGAGGTCCCACCGGGGAGCTGTTTTTT. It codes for CAWRGGGPTGELFF.

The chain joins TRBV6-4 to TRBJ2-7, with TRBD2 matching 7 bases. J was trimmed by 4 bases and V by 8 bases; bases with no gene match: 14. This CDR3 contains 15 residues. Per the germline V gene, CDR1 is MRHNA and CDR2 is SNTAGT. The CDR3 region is CASPSPGRNLYEQYV. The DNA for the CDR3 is TGTGCCAGCCCCAGCCCCGGGAGGAACCTGTACGAGCAGTACGTC.

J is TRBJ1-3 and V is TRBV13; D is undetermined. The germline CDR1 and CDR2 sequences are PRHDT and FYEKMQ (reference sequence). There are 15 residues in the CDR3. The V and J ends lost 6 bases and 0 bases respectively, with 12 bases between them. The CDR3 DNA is TGTGCCAGCAGTACTACTGGGAGCTCTGGAAACACCATATATTTT. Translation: CASSTTGSSGNTIYF.

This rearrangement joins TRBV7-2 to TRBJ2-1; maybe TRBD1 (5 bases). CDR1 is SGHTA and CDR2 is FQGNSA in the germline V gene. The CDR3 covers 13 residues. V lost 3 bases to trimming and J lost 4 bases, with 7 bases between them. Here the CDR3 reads CASSLTVYNEQFF. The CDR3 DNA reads TGTGCCAGCAGCTTGACAGTATACAATGAGCAGTTCTTC.

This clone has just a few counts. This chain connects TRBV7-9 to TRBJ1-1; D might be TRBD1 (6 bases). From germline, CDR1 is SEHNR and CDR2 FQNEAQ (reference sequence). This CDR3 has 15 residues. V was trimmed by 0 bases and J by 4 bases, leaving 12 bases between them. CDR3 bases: TGTGCCAGCAGCTTAGCTAAGACAGGCCCCACTGAAGCTTTCTTT. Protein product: CASSLAKTGPTEAFF.

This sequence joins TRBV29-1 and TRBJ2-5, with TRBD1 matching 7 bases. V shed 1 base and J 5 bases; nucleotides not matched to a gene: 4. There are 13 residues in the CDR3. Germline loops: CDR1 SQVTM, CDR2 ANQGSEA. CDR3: CSVEASRGETQYF. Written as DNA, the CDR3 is TGCAGCGTTGAAGCCTCCAGGGGGGAGACCCAGTACTTC.

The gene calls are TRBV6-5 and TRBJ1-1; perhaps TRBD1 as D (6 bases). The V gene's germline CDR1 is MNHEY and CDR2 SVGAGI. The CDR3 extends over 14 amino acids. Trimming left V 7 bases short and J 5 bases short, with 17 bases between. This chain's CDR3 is CASTYQGPRTEAFF. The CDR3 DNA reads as TGTGCCAGCACCTACCAGGGGCCGCGGACTGAAGCTTTCTTT.

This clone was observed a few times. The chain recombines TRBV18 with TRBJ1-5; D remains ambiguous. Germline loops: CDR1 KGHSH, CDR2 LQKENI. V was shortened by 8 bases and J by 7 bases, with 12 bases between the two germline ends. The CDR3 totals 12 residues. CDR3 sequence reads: CASHLSGQPQHF. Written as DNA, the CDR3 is TGTGCCAGCCACCTTTCCGGGCAGCCCCAGCATTTT.

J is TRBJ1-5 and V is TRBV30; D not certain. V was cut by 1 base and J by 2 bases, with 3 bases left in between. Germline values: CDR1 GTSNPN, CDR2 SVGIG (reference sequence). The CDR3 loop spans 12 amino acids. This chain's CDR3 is CAWSGGNQPQHF. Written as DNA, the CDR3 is TGTGCCTGGAGTGGAGGCAATCAGCCCCAGCATTTT.

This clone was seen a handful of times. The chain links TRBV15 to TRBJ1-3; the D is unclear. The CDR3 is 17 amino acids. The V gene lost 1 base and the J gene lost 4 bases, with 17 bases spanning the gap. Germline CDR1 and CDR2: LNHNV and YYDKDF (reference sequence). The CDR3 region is CATSRGRELSSGNTIYF. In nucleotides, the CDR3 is TGTGCCACCAGCAGAGGGAGGGAACTTTCTTCCGGAAACACCATATATTTT.

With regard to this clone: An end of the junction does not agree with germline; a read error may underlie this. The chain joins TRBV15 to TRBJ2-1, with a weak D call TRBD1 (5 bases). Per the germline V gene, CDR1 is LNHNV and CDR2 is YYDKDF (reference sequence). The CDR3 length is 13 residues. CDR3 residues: CATSRDGAGEQFF. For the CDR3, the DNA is TGTGCCACCAGTAGAGATGGGGCAGGCGAGCAGTTCTTC. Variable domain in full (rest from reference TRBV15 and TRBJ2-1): DAMVIQNPRYQVTQFGKPVTLSCSQTLNHNVMYWYQQKSSQAPKLLFHYYDKDFNNEADTPDNFQSRRPNTSFCFLDIRSPGLGDTAMYLCATSRDGAGEQFFGPGTRLTVL.

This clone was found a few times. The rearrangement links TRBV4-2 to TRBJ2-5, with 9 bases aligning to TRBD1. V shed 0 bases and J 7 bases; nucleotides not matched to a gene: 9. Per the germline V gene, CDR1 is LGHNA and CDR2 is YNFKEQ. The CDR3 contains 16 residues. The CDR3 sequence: CASSQEAGTGYRTQYF. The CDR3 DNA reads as TGTGCCAGCAGCCAAGAAGCCGGGACAGGGTATCGGACCCAGTACTTC.

The CDR3 sequence: CASSQNRGLERETQYF. The DNA for the CDR3 is TGTGCCAGCAGCCAGAACAGGGGGCTAGAGAGAGAGACCCAGTACTTC. J is TRBJ2-5 and V is TRBV14; TRBD1 aligns across 9 bases. This CDR3 is 16 amino acids long. Trimming took 3 bases from V and 4 from J; bases not matched to a gene: 9. Germline values: CDR1 SGHDN, CDR2 FVKESK. Looking up the rest from reference TRBV14 and TRBJ2-5 gives the full variable domain: EAGVTQFPSHSVIEKGQTVTLRCDPISGHDNLYWYRRVMGKEIKFLLHFVKESKQDESGMPNNRFLAERTGGTYSTLKVQPAELEDSGVYFCASSQNRGLERETQYFGPGTRLLVL.

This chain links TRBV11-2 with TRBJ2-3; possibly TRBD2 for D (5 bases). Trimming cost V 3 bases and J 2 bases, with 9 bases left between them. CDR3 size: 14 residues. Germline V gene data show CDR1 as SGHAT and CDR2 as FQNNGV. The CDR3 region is CASSLPSPTDTQYF. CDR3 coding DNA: TGTGCCAGCAGCTTGCCTAGCCCCACAGATACGCAGTATTTT.

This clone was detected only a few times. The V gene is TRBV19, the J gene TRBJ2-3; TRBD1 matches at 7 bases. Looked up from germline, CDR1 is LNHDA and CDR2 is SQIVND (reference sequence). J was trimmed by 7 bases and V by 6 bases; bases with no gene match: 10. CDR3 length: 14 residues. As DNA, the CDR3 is TGTGCCAGTAGAGACAGGGTTTCCCACAATACGCAGTATTTT. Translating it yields CASRDRVSHNTQYF.